A single sample gave rise to the 3 T cell receptor beta chains below, sequenced in a study of cytomegalovirus exposure and HLA in healthy donors. PCR amplification relied on 60 Vbeta primers (plus 13 Jbeta primers). Only in-frame clones appear in the TCRdb table, and some are missing; sequencing was by immunoSEQ multiplex PCR. The table has about 220,000 clones, more than 75% seen once. The sequencing input was PBMCs. These receptors came from a middle-aged man in good health and CMV-seropositive.

Only one count was recorded for this clone. This rearrangement joins TRBV4-2 to TRBJ2-2; 7 positions match TRBD2. V lost 0 bases to trimming and J lost 2 bases; unmatched junction nucleotides: 6. Per the germline V gene, CDR1 is LGHNA and CDR2 is YNFKEQ. There are 17 residues in the CDR3. The CDR3 sequence: CASSQDRAGVNTGELFF. The CDR3 DNA reads as TGTGCCAGCAGCCAAGATCGCGCGGGAGTAAACACCGGGGAGCTGTTTTTT.

The J gene is TRBJ2-7, the V gene TRBV6-6; possible D gene TRBD2, 6 bases. The CDR3 has 16 amino acids. CDR1 is MNHNY and CDR2 is SVGAGI in the germline V gene (reference sequence). Trimming cost V 5 bases and J 5 bases, with 22 bases left between them. CDR3 residues: CASSPGRTFLPDEQYF. The CDR3 coding sequence is TGTGCCAGCAGTCCGGGGAGGACCTTCCTTCCAGACGAGCAGTACTTC.

V is TRBV19 and J is TRBJ2-3; 10 nucleotides agree with TRBD2. The CDR3 has 18 residues. Trimming at V came to 4 bases and at J to 0 bases, leaving 10 bases not matched to a gene. Germline V gene data show CDR1 as LNHDA and CDR2 as SQIVND (reference sequence). This CDR3 is CASSTARTSGPSTDTQYF. CDR3 nucleotide sequence: TGTGCCAGTAGTACCGCCCGGACTAGCGGCCCTAGCACAGATACGCAGTATTTT.